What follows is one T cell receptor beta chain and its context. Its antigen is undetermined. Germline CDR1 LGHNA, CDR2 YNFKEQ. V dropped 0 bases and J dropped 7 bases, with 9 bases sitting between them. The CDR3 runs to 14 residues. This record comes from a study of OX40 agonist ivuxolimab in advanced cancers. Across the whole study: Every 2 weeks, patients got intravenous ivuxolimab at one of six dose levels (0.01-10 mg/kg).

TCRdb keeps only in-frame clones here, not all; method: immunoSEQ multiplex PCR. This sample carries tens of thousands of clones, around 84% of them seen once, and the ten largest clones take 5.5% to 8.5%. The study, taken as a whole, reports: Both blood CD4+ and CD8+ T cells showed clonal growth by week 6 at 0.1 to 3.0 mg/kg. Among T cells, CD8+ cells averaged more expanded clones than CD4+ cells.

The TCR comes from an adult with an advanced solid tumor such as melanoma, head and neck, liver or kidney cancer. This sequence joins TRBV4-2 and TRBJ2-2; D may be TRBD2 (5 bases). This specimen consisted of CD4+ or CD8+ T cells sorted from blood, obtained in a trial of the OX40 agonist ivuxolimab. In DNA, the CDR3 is TGTGCCAGCAGCCAAGAATTGGACTTCGGGGAGCTGTTTTTT. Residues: CASSQELDFGELFF.